This T cell receptor (beta chain) derives from a study of vaccination and CD4 T cells after COVID-19 (dated by TCRdb to between 2021 and 2024). As for the study more broadly: Convalescent patients had a positive SARS-CoV-2 result on nasal swab PCR, and of these patients, fewer than ten had mild disease and one had severe disease. Six males and four females were included in the convalescent cohort, with two Hispanic individuals, seven Caucasians, two Asians and one multiracial person represented. Participants got two doses of the Pfizer-BioNTech BNT162b2 vaccine (n=8) or two doses of the Moderna mRNA-1273 vaccine (n=2). Post-COVID blood samples were collected from convalescent patients a median of approximately 93 days after diagnosis, with a range of roughly 30 to 161 days. Post-vaccine blood samples were taken a median of about 77 days after the second vaccine dose, with a range of about 13 to 250 days. Culture stimuli were overlapping spike peptide pools from SARS-CoV-2 and from the common cold coronaviruses HCoV-NL63, HCoV-OC43 and HCoV-229E. Control cultures used a CEFX viral epitope pool as positive control, an HIV-1 Nef peptide pool as negative control, or no peptide. In 10 COVID-19 convalescent patients and a handful of infection-naive healthy vaccine recipients, researchers compared the spike-specific CD4+ TCR repertoire from before mRNA vaccination with the repertoire from after. Study-level results and caveats: Of the vaccine-specific clones found in convalescent patients, nearly all (304 of 307) were mono-reactive for SARS-CoV-2 spike instead of being cross-reactive with common cold coronaviruses. In convalescent patients, a median around 90% of post-vaccine SARS-CoV-2-reactive clones were detected only after vaccination, and vaccine-specific priming was suggested by this finding. The median count of SARS-CoV-2-reactive clonotypes went up from 20 to 25 after infection to 30 to 40 after vaccination, although the change was not significant. The study included relatively few convalescent patients and did not analyze early timepoints after natural infection.

The receptor library was made with PCR. DNA from cultured CD4+ T cells was subjected to TCR sequencing with the Oncomine TCR Beta short-read assay at the Johns Hopkins FTIC core. The QIAamp micro DNA kit was used to extract genomic DNA from the cultured CD4+ T cells. Oncomine TCR Beta libraries from cultured CD4+ T cells were pooled with unique dual indexes and sequenced on an Illumina iSeq 100. Processing in the source paper ran as follows. Non-productive sequences were removed, and CDR3s that did not start with C, did not end with F or W, or were shorter than 7 amino acids were discarded. The MANAFEST web application identified antigen-specific clonotypes by comparing peptide-stimulated wells against reference wells and other culture wells. To be called positive, a clone needed an FDR below 0.05, an odds ratio above 5, and a productive frequency above 0.1% in at least two of three replicate wells. A clonotype was classed as cross-reactive if the clonotype showed significant expansion both in SARS-CoV-2 spike wells and in at least one common cold coronavirus spike condition. Levenshtein distances (stringdist) and unrooted phylogenetic trees (ape) in R version 3.6.1 were used to assess CDR3 homology. TCRdb took the public reads, trimmed them with fastp at Q25, ran MiXCR for clone calling and kept in-frame beta chains. Duplicate CDR3 protein sequences are folded into a single record with the most common DNA and genes. TCRdb assigned the V and J calls; the authors' analysis was not used. The sample includes over 10,000 distinct CDR3 sequences, with 44% observed a single time. Of the sample, about 12% is held by the ten largest clones.

Relative to germline, V is 6 bases shorter and J is 4 bases shorter, with 12 bases between their ends. The germline V gene (reference sequence) specifies MNHEY as CDR1 and SMNVEV as CDR2. From the cysteine up to the phenylalanine, the CDR3 has a length of 13 residues. Just the 39-base CDR3 DNA is kept, in frame starting at base 1. Only a few counts were recorded for this clonotype. The target of this receptor is not known. No per-base quality is available; no much larger clone lies one base away. The treatment or condition label on this specimen signifies: roughly 11-day PBMC culture with coronavirus spike peptide pools or control peptides (ViraFEST assay). The ViraFEST assay, used in the study, expanded antigen-specific T cells with peptide pools and then identified the expanded clonotypes through TCR sequencing. The convalescent patients' positive SARS-CoV-2 PCR tests were from March to December 2020, which was before the Alpha, Beta and Delta variants emerged in the United States. Each well held around 1.9 million PBMCs cultured with 9 to 10 ug/ml peptide pools in IMDM containing roughly 5% human AB serum and 9.5 to 10 IU/ml IL-2. Half of the culture medium was replaced with fresh IL-2-containing medium on days 3 and 7. After around 11 days of culture, CD4+ T cells were isolated by negative selection using the EasySep CD4+ T cell isolation kit. PBMCs were separated from whole blood using Ficoll-Paque Plus gradient centrifugation and then either used fresh or cryopreserved at -140C. In general, triplicate wells were set up for every culture condition.

Specimen: CD4+ T cells from blood, cultured in vitro. The chain is encoded by TRBV27 joined to TRBJ1-2; the D gene is unclear. This TCR was sampled from a human donor who had recovered from COVID-19. The CDR3 protein: CASRWAGLYGYTF. The DNA is TGTGCCAGCAGATGGGCCGGCCTCTATGGCTACACCTTC.